A selection of T cell receptor beta chains follows, all from one sample in a study of shared clonotypes between healthy human individuals. TCRdb keeps only in-frame clones here, not all; method: immunoSEQ multiplex PCR. The data contain under 600,000 clones, roughly four fifths of them seen just once; the ten biggest clones take up 9.5% to 15%. Sample: PBMCs. Receptor source: a woman in her thirties or forties in good health. Some clones in this sample may be carry-over from other donors' samples. Each CDR3 is given with its conserved first and last residue. D genes are given only for firm matches. Size is omitted from some rows. Given values are once, few, many or a class for expanded clones.

j_gene: TRBJ2-4; d_gene: NA; len: 15; abundance: few; v_gene: TRBV7-8; CDR3aa: CASSLAQGGGNIQYF; CDR3nt: TGTGCCAGCAGCTTAGCGCAAGGCGGCGGAAACATTCAGTACTTC
j_gene: TRBJ1-1; d_gene: NA; len: 16; abundance: NA; v_gene: TRBV4-3; CDR3aa: CASSLITGGTNTEAFF; CDR3nt: TGCGCCAGCAGCCTTATCACGGGCGGAACTAACACTGAAGCTTTCTTT
j_gene: TRBJ2-4; d_gene: TRBD1; len: 17; abundance: once; v_gene: TRBV4-3; CDR3aa: CASSQDTQGVAKNIQYF; CDR3nt: TGCGCCAGCAGCCAAGATACCCAGGGGGTAGCCAAAAACATTCAGTACTTC
j_gene: TRBJ2-1; d_gene: NA; len: 13; abundance: NA; v_gene: TRBV5-4; CDR3aa: CASSPSWEVRQFF; CDR3nt: TGTGCCAGCAGCCCTTCGTGGGAGGTTAGGCAGTTCTTC
j_gene: TRBJ1-5; d_gene: NA; len: 15; abundance: few; v_gene: TRBV19; CDR3aa: CASTPSPYSNQPQHF; CDR3nt: TGTGCCAGTACCCCGAGCCCGTATAGCAATCAGCCCCAGCATTTT
j_gene: TRBJ2-3; d_gene: TRBD1; len: 14; abundance: once; v_gene: TRBV19; CDR3aa: CASSMGTGIDTQYF; CDR3nt: TGTGCCAGTAGTATGGGGACAGGGATTGATACGCAGTATTTT
j_gene: TRBJ2-5; d_gene: TRBD2; len: 15; abundance: NA; v_gene: TRBV5-1; CDR3aa: CASSWGRALGETQYF; CDR3nt: TGCGCCAGCAGCTGGGGGAGGGCCCTGGGGGAGACCCAGTACTTC
j_gene: TRBJ1-5; d_gene: NA; len: 13; abundance: NA; v_gene: TRBV5-1; CDR3aa: CASSFDGNQPQHF; CDR3nt: TGCGCCAGCAGCTTTGACGGCAATCAGCCCCAGCATTTT
j_gene: TRBJ2-3; d_gene: TRBD2; len: 15; abundance: NA; v_gene: TRBV6-1; CDR3aa: CASSEGLAVGNTQYF; CDR3nt: TGTGCCAGCAGTGAAGGACTAGCGGTAGGGAATACGCAGTATTTT
j_gene: TRBJ1-1; d_gene: TRBD1; len: 15; abundance: few; v_gene: TRBV10-3; CDR3aa: CAIGGQGTLNTEAFF; CDR3nt: TGTGCCATCGGGGGACAGGGAACCTTGAACACTGAAGCTTTCTTT
j_gene: TRBJ2-7; d_gene: NA; len: 17; abundance: NA; v_gene: TRBV7-2; CDR3aa: CASSLPGGSGLSYEQYF; CDR3nt: TGTGCCAGCAGCTTGCCCGGGGGCAGCGGACTATCCTACGAGCAGTACTTC
j_gene: TRBJ2-6; d_gene: NA; len: 16; abundance: NA; v_gene: TRBV10-3; CDR3aa: CAISADGRPGANVLTF; CDR3nt: TGTGCCATCAGTGCTGACGGGAGACCTGGGGCCAACGTCCTGACTTTC
j_gene: TRBJ2-5; d_gene: TRBD2; len: 16; abundance: many; v_gene: TRBV27; CDR3aa: CASSKFGLAGQETQYF; CDR3nt: TGTGCCAGCAGTAAATTCGGACTAGCTGGCCAAGAGACCCAGTACTTC
j_gene: TRBJ1-6; d_gene: NA; len: 13; abundance: NA; v_gene: TRBV30; CDR3aa: CAWTAGRGSPLHF; CDR3nt: TGTGCCTGGACTGCAGGGAGAGGGTCACCCCTCCACTTT
j_gene: TRBJ2-1; d_gene: TRBD2; len: 16; abundance: NA; v_gene: TRBV4-2; CDR3aa: CASSQEGGGRFNEQFF; CDR3nt: TGTGCCAGCAGCCAAGAAGGAGGCGGGAGGTTTAATGAGCAGTTCTTC
j_gene: TRBJ1-4; d_gene: NA; len: 14; abundance: NA; v_gene: TRBV2; CDR3aa: CASSEQGSVEKLFF; CDR3nt: TGTGCCAGCAGCGAACAGGGTTCGGTTGAAAAACTGTTTTTT
j_gene: TRBJ2-7; d_gene: NA; len: 13; abundance: NA; v_gene: TRBV5-5; CDR3aa: CASSLGADYEQYF; CDR3nt: TGTGCCAGCAGCTTGGGGGCAGACTACGAGCAGTACTTC
j_gene: TRBJ2-3; d_gene: NA; len: 14; abundance: NA; v_gene: TRBV19; CDR3aa: CASSIVGHTDTQYF; CDR3nt: TGTGCCAGTAGTATAGTCGGGCACACAGATACGCAGTATTTT
j_gene: TRBJ2-7; d_gene: NA; len: 11; abundance: NA; v_gene: TRBV5-1; CDR3aa: CASRDIYEQYF; CDR3nt: TGCGCCAGCAGGGACATCTACGAGCAGTACTTC
j_gene: TRBJ2-3; d_gene: NA; len: 15; abundance: once; v_gene: TRBV5-1; CDR3aa: CASSLEGRVRDTQYF; CDR3nt: TGCGCCAGCAGCTTGGAGGGCAGGGTCAGGGATACGCAGTATTTT
j_gene: TRBJ2-1; d_gene: TRBD2; len: 15; abundance: NA; v_gene: TRBV6-4; CDR3aa: CASSAGGGTYNEQFF; CDR3nt: TGTGCCAGCAGTGCGGGGGGAGGTACTTACAATGAGCAGTTCTTC
j_gene: TRBJ2-1; d_gene: NA; len: 11; abundance: NA; v_gene: TRBV29-1; CDR3aa: CSVGEGEWQFF; CDR3nt: TGCAGCGTCGGAGAGGGAGAATGGCAGTTCTTC
j_gene: TRBJ2-3; d_gene: TRBD2; len: 16; abundance: NA; v_gene: TRBV27; CDR3aa: CASTSYLAGVSDTQYF; CDR3nt: TGTGCCAGCACCTCCTACCTAGCGGGAGTATCAGATACGCAGTATTTT
j_gene: TRBJ2-2; d_gene: NA; len: 13; abundance: NA; v_gene: TRBV14; CDR3aa: CASSQAITGELFF; CDR3nt: TGTGCCAGCAGCCAAGCTATAACCGGGGAGCTGTTTTTT
j_gene: TRBJ2-3; d_gene: NA; len: 15; abundance: NA; v_gene: TRBV9; CDR3aa: CASSPRSSDTDTQYF; CDR3nt: TGTGCCAGCAGCCCTCGATCTAGCGACACAGATACGCAGTATTTT
j_gene: TRBJ1-5; d_gene: NA; len: 11; abundance: NA; v_gene: TRBV20-1; CDR3aa: CSAGPGGTQHF; CDR3nt: TGCAGTGCTGGACCCGGGGGGACCCAGCATTTT
j_gene: TRBJ1-3; d_gene: NA; len: 16; abundance: NA; v_gene: TRBV7-8; CDR3aa: CASSPLQGYSGNTIYF; CDR3nt: TGTGCCAGCAGCCCCCTGCAGGGCTACTCTGGAAACACCATATATTTT
j_gene: TRBJ1-5; d_gene: TRBD1; len: 17; abundance: NA; v_gene: TRBV28; CDR3aa: CASSPMGQQYSNQPQHF; CDR3nt: TGTGCCAGCAGTCCAATGGGACAGCAATATAGCAATCAGCCCCAGCATTTT
j_gene: TRBJ1-1; d_gene: NA; len: 13; abundance: few; v_gene: TRBV29-1; CDR3aa: CSAPGFADTEAFF; CDR3nt: TGCAGCGCTCCAGGTTTCGCGGACACTGAAGCTTTCTTT
j_gene: TRBJ2-2; d_gene: TRBD2; len: 16; abundance: many; v_gene: TRBV5-1; CDR3aa: CASSLRTSGDTGELFF; CDR3nt: TGCGCCAGCAGCTTGAGAACTAGCGGTGACACCGGGGAGCTGTTTTTT
j_gene: TRBJ1-4; d_gene: TRBD1; len: 14; abundance: NA; v_gene: TRBV15; CDR3aa: CATRADRAVEKLFF; CDR3nt: TGTGCCACCAGGGCAGACAGGGCGGTAGAAAAACTGTTTTTT
j_gene: TRBJ1-2; d_gene: NA; len: 13; abundance: NA; v_gene: TRBV5-1; CDR3aa: CASSLAGANGYTF; CDR3nt: TGCGCCAGCAGCTTGGCGGGGGCTAATGGCTACACCTTC
j_gene: TRBJ1-5; d_gene: TRBD1; len: 14; abundance: NA; v_gene: TRBV19; CDR3aa: CASSHTGGGQPQHF; CDR3nt: TGTGCCAGTAGTCACACAGGGGGCGGGCAGCCCCAGCATTTT
j_gene: TRBJ2-2; d_gene: NA; len: 17; abundance: NA; v_gene: TRBV23-1; CDR3aa: CASSPIYGAFLSGELFF; CDR3nt: TGCGCCAGCAGTCCTATTTATGGGGCATTCCTTTCCGGGGAGCTGTTTTTT
j_gene: TRBJ2-7; d_gene: TRBD1; len: 14; abundance: NA; v_gene: TRBV27; CDR3aa: CASSTRTGIYEQYF; CDR3nt: TGTGCCAGCAGTACCAGGACAGGGATCTACGAGCAGTACTTC
j_gene: TRBJ2-5; d_gene: NA; len: 15; abundance: NA; v_gene: TRBV28; CDR3aa: CASSLVGRRQETQYF; CDR3nt: TGTGCCAGCAGTTTAGTTGGGCGGCGTCAAGAGACCCAGTACTTC
j_gene: TRBJ2-1; d_gene: NA; len: 15; abundance: NA; v_gene: TRBV25-1; CDR3aa: CASSEYGASYNEQFF; CDR3nt: TGTGCCAGCAGTGAATACGGCGCCTCCTACAATGAGCAGTTCTTC
j_gene: TRBJ2-7; d_gene: TRBD2; len: 13; abundance: NA; v_gene: TRBV28; CDR3aa: CASRSRLASEQYF; CDR3nt: TGTGCCAGTAGATCGAGACTAGCAAGCGAGCAGTACTTC
j_gene: TRBJ2-2; d_gene: TRBD2; len: 19; abundance: NA; v_gene: TRBV19; CDR3aa: CASSGWTISGRANTGELFF; CDR3nt: TGTGCCAGTAGTGGATGGACGATTAGCGGGAGGGCCAATACCGGGGAGCTGTTTTTT
j_gene: TRBJ2-3; d_gene: NA; len: 14; abundance: NA; v_gene: TRBV7-7; CDR3aa: CASSLGTGLDTQYF; CDR3nt: TGTGCTAGCAGCTTAGGTACAGGGTTGGATACGCAGTATTTT
j_gene: TRBJ1-2; d_gene: TRBD1; len: 16; abundance: NA; v_gene: TRBV28; CDR3aa: CASSPNPGGRVHGYTF; CDR3nt: TGTGCCAGCAGTCCAAATCCAGGGGGCAGGGTTCATGGCTACACCTTC
j_gene: TRBJ1-1; d_gene: NA; len: 13; abundance: NA; v_gene: TRBV7-8; CDR3aa: CASSLDRSTEAFF; CDR3nt: TGTGCCAGCAGCTTAGACCGGTCAACTGAAGCTTTCTTT
j_gene: TRBJ2-4; d_gene: TRBD2; len: 18; abundance: NA; v_gene: TRBV7-2; CDR3aa: CASSFPSGRWAAKNIQYF; CDR3nt: TGTGCCAGCAGCTTCCCTAGCGGGAGGTGGGCGGCCAAAAACATTCAGTACTTC
j_gene: TRBJ2-5; d_gene: NA; len: 12; abundance: NA; v_gene: TRBV6-5; CDR3aa: CASRRGQETQYF; CDR3nt: TGTGCCAGCAGGCGGGGCCAAGAGACCCAGTACTTC
j_gene: TRBJ1-3; d_gene: TRBD1; len: 13; abundance: NA; v_gene: TRBV28; CDR3aa: CASQTGVGNTIYF; CDR3nt: TGTGCCAGCCAAACAGGGGTCGGAAACACCATATATTTT
j_gene: TRBJ1-1; d_gene: NA; len: 13; abundance: NA; v_gene: TRBV6-5; CDR3aa: CASTVGENTEAFF; CDR3nt: TGTGCCAGCACCGTGGGGGAGAACACTGAAGCTTTCTTT
j_gene: TRBJ2-5; d_gene: TRBD2; len: 16; abundance: NA; v_gene: TRBV5-1; CDR3aa: CASSPGLAGVWETQYF; CDR3nt: TGCGCCAGCAGCCCGGGACTAGCGGGAGTATGGGAGACCCAGTACTTC
j_gene: TRBJ1-1; d_gene: NA; len: 14; abundance: NA; v_gene: TRBV7-6; CDR3aa: CASSLDQGPFEAFF; CDR3nt: TGTGCCAGCAGCTTAGACCAGGGACCCTTTGAAGCTTTCTTT
j_gene: TRBJ2-7; d_gene: NA; len: 12; abundance: NA; v_gene: TRBV19; CDR3aa: CASSGNRYEQYF; CDR3nt: TGTGCCAGTAGTGGAAACCGCTACGAGCAGTACTTC
j_gene: TRBJ2-2; d_gene: NA; len: 14; abundance: many; v_gene: TRBV30; CDR3aa: CAWTGTPNTGELFF; CDR3nt: TGTGCCTGGACGGGGACCCCAAACACCGGGGAGCTGTTTTTT
j_gene: TRBJ1-2; d_gene: NA; len: 15; abundance: NA; v_gene: TRBV21-1; CDR3aa: CASSSEDSRNYGYTF; CDR3nt: TGTGCCAGCAGCAGCGAGGACAGCCGTAACTATGGCTACACCTTC
j_gene: TRBJ2-1; d_gene: NA; len: 12; abundance: NA; v_gene: TRBV4-2; CDR3aa: CASSSTLKEQFF; CDR3nt: TGTGCCAGCAGCTCTACCTTGAAGGAGCAGTTCTTC
j_gene: TRBJ2-7; d_gene: NA; len: 14; abundance: NA; v_gene: TRBV27; CDR3aa: CASSWGSGRYEQYF; CDR3nt: TGTGCCAGCAGTTGGGGGTCGGGAAGGTACGAGCAGTACTTC
j_gene: TRBJ1-5; d_gene: NA; len: 15; abundance: few; v_gene: TRBV9; CDR3aa: CASSVAGQGGQPQHF; CDR3nt: TGTGCCAGCAGCGTAGCTGGTCAGGGCGGTCAGCCCCAGCATTTT
j_gene: TRBJ1-5; d_gene: NA; len: 15; abundance: NA; v_gene: TRBV7-9; CDR3aa: CASSRDTQGYQPQHF; CDR3nt: TGTGCCAGCAGTCGGGACACCCAGGGGTATCAGCCCCAGCATTTT